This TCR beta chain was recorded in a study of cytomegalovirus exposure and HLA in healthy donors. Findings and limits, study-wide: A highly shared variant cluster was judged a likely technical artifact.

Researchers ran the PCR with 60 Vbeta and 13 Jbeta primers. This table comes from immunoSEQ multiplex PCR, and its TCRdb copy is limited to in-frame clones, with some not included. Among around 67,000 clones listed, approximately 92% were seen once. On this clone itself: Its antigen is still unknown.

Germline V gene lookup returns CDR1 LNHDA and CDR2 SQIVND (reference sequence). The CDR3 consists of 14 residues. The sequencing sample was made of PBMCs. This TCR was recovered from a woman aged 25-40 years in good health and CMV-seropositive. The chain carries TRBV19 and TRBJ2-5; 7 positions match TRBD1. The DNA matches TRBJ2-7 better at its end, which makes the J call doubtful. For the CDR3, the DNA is TGTGCCAGTAAGAAGACAGGGAGCTCCTACGAGCAGTACTTC. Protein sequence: CASKKTGSSYEQYF.